Listed below are T cell receptor beta chains from one sample, sequenced in a study of T cells in tuberculosis. The protocol was immunoSEQ multiplex PCR, while the TCRdb copy is restricted to in-frame clones and leaves out a portion. The table shows about 40,000 clones, with 94% occurring only once. The starting material was PBMCs, obtained at tuberculosis diagnosis. The receptor set was obtained from an adult with tuberculosis. The CDR3 runs from the conserved cysteine through the conserved F or W. A D gene is named only where the DNA matches it firmly. Clone size is not always given. Where it is, it says once, few, many or a class for expanded clones.

J gene	CDR3 length	clone size	D gene	V gene	CDR3 DNA	CDR3 protein
TRBJ1-1	15	.	TRBD1	TRBV2	TGTGCCAGCAGGAGTGAAGGGACAGCCAACACTGAAGCTTTCTTT	CASRSEGTANTEAFF
TRBJ1-3	17	.	.	TRBV15	TGTGCCACCACGCGACGCGGGCAGGAACGCTCTGGAAACACCATATATTTT	CATTRRGQERSGNTIYF
TRBJ1-6	14	.	.	TRBV5-1	TGCGCCAGCAGCTTGGAGGGGTGGGATTCACCCCTCCACTTT	CASSLEGWDSPLHF
TRBJ2-1	15	.	TRBD1	TRBV12-5	TGTGCTAGTGGTTTAGACAGGGGGTCCTACAATGAGCAGTTCTTC	CASGLDRGSYNEQFF
TRBJ1-3	17	.	.	TRBV19	TGTGCCAGTAGTATACCAAGAACAGGGATCCCTGGAAACACCATATATTTT	CASSIPRTGIPGNTIYF
TRBJ2-2	16	.	.	TRBV11-2	TGTGCCAGCAGCTTAGGTCGCAGGAGGGCCACCGGGGAGCTGTTTTTT	CASSLGRRRATGELFF
TRBJ2-3	16	.	.	TRBV4-3	TGCGCCAGCAGCCAAGATCGAGCCCTCGGGACAGATACGCAGTATTTT	CASSQDRALGTDTQYF
TRBJ2-7	9	.	.	TRBV6-1	TGTGCCAGCAGCATCGAGCAGTACTTC	CASSIEQYF
TRBJ1-2	16	.	.	TRBV2	TGTGCCAGCAGTGAGGGAAGAGGGGAGGGTAACTATGGCTACACCTTC	CASSEGRGEGNYGYTF
TRBJ1-6	15	.	.	TRBV10-3	TGTGCCATCAGTGTCTCGCAGAATCGAAATTCACCCCTCCACTTT	CAISVSQNRNSPLHF
TRBJ2-5	15	.	TRBD1	TRBV2	TGTGCCAGCAGCAAAAGGACAGGGGGCGGGGAGACCCAGTACTTC	CASSKRTGGGETQYF
TRBJ2-3	19	.	TRBD1	TRBV2	TGTGCCAGCAGGGTGGGGTCTAACAGGGGGGCCGGGGCCCCAGATACGCAGTATTTT	CASRVGSNRGAGAPDTQYF
TRBJ1-5	15	.	.	TRBV30	TGTGCCTGGAGTGACGGGCAGGGGATCAATCAGCCCCAGCATTTT	CAWSDGQGINQPQHF
TRBJ2-5	12	.	.	TRBV19	TGTGCCAGTAGTAACAACCAAGAGACCCAGTACTTC	CASSNNQETQYF
TRBJ1-1	14	.	.	TRBV5-1	TGCGCCAGCAGCTCCCGGGGGGAACCCACTGAAGCTTTCTTT	CASSSRGEPTEAFF
TRBJ2-5	14	.	.	TRBV5-6	TGTGCCAGCAGCTTGGGTCAGGGGCCAGAGACCCAGTACTTC	CASSLGQGPETQYF
TRBJ1-2	14	.	.	TRBV27	TGTGCCAGCAGGAATACTGGGGGGGACTATGGCTACACCTTC	CASRNTGGDYGYTF
TRBJ1-1	12	.	TRBD1	TRBV29-1	TGCAGCGTCCGACAGGGTGCGACTGAAGCTTTCTTT	CSVRQGATEAFF
TRBJ2-5	15	.	.	TRBV5-1	TGCGCCAGCAGCCCGACCGGACAGAGCCAAGAGACCCAGTACTTC	CASSPTGQSQETQYF
TRBJ2-3	17	.	TRBD2	TRBV5-1	TGCGCCAGCAGCGAACGCCCTTCAGCGGGGGGCCGAGATACGCAGTATTTT	CASSERPSAGGRDTQYF
TRBJ2-3	15	.	TRBD2	TRBV7-6	TGTGCCAGCAGCTTTAAACCGGGGGGAACAGATACGCAGTATTTT	CASSFKPGGTDTQYF
TRBJ1-5	15	.	.	TRBV18	TGTGCCAGCTCACCACAGGACAGACAAAATCAGCCCCAGCATTTT	CASSPQDRQNQPQHF
TRBJ1-1	14	.	.	TRBV7-2	TGTGCCAGCAGCTTAAGTTCCGGGGGTTTTGGAGCTTTCTTT	CASSLSSGGFGAFF
TRBJ2-6	17	.	TRBD1	TRBV18	TGTGCCAGCTCACCACGCGGACAGGGTAGTGGGGCCAACGTCCTGACTTTC	CASSPRGQGSGANVLTF
TRBJ2-7	15	once	.	TRBV21-1	TGTGCCAGCACCGAAGGGTCTAGCTCGCCCTACGAGCAGTACTTC	CASTEGSSSPYEQYF
TRBJ2-7	13	.	.	TRBV19	TGTGCCAGTAGTAGTGAGGGTTTCTCTGAGCAGTACTTC	CASSSEGFSEQYF
TRBJ2-3	14	.	.	TRBV7-9	TGTGCCAGCAGCTCCATTACTAGCACAGATACGCAGTATTTT	CASSSITSTDTQYF
TRBJ2-2	14	.	TRBD1	TRBV11-3	TGTGCCAGCAGCCGGACAGGGGACCGCCCGAATCTGTTTTTT	CASSRTGDRPNLFF
TRBJ2-5	15	once	TRBD1	TRBV29-1	TGCAGCGCCGAAGGTCCGGGACAGGGGGCTGGGACCCAGTACTTC	CSAEGPGQGAGTQYF
TRBJ1-1	13	.	.	TRBV27	TGTGCCAGCAGTTTATTGGGGGGCACTGAAGCTTTCTTT	CASSLLGGTEAFF
TRBJ2-5	15	.	.	TRBV15	TGTGCCACCAGCAGTTCTCAGGGAAACCAAGAGACCCAGTACTTC	CATSSSQGNQETQYF
TRBJ1-1	11	.	.	TRBV10-3	TGTGCCATCACCCAGGGGTTTGAAGCTTTCTTT	CAITQGFEAFF
TRBJ1-4	13	.	.	TRBV5-5	TGTGCCAGCAGCTGGTTTACAGGGGAAAAACTGTTTTTT	CASSWFTGEKLFF
TRBJ2-2	15	.	.	TRBV6-5	TGTGCCACCTTAAGACCGGGAATTAACACCGGGGAGCTGTTTTTT	CATLRPGINTGELFF
TRBJ2-6	17	.	TRBD1	TRBV2	TGTGCCAGCAGTCGGACAGGGGGTGTGAATGGGGCCAACGTCCTGACTTTC	CASSRTGGVNGANVLTF
TRBJ1-5	15	.	.	TRBV5-6	TGTGCCAGCAGCCGGAGTGAGCGGATAGATCAGCCCCAGCATTTT	CASSRSERIDQPQHF
TRBJ2-7	13	.	TRBD1	TRBV19	TGTGCCAGTAGTATAGACTACGGACAGGGGCAGTACTTC	CASSIDYGQGQYF
TRBJ2-3	17	.	.	TRBV7-2	TGTGCCAGCAGCTTTGACGGACCAGGGGGGTTGACAGATACGCAGTATTTT	CASSFDGPGGLTDTQYF
TRBJ2-7	13	once	TRBD1	TRBV10-3	TGTGCCATCAGGGGGACAGGAGTAGACGAGCAGTACTTC	CAIRGTGVDEQYF
TRBJ1-6	13	.	TRBD1	TRBV5-6	TGTGCCAGCAGCTGGGACAGGGATTCACCCCTCCACTTT	CASSWDRDSPLHF
TRBJ1-1	12	.	.	TRBV14	TGTGCCAGCAGCCAAACCGGAGTAGAAGCTTTCTTT	CASSQTGVEAFF